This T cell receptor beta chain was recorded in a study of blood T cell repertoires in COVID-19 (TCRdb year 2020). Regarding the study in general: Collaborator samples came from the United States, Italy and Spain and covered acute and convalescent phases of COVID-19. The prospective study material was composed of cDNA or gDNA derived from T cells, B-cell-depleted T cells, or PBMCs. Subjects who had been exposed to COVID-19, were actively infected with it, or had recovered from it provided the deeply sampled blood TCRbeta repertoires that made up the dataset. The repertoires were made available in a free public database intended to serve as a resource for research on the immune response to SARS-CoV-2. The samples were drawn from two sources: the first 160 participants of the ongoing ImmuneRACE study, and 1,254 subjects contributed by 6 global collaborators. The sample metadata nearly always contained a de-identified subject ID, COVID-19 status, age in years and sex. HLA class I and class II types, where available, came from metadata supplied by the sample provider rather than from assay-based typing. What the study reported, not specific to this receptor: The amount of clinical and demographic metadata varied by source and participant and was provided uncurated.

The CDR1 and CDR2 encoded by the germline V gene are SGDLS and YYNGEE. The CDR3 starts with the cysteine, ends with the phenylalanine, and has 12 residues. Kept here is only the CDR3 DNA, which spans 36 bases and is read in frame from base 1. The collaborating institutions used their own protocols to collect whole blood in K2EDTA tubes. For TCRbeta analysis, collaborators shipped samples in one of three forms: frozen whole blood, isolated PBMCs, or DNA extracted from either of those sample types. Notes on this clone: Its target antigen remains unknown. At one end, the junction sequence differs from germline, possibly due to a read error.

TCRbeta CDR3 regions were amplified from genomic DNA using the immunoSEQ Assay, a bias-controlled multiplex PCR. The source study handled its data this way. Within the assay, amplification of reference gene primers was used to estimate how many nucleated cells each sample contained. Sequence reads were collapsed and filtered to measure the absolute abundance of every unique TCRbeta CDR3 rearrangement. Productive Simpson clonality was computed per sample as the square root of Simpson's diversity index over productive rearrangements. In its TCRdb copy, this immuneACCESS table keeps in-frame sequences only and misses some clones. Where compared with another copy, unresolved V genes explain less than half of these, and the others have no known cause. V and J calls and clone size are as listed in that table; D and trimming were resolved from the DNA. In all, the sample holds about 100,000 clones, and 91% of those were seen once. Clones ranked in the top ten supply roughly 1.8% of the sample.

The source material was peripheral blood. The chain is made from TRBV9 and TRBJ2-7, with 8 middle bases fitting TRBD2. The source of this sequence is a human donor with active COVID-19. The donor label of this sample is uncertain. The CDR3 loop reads CARSDGGVGQYF. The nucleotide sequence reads TGTGCCCGCAGCGACGGGGGGGTAGGGCAGTACTTC.